This T cell receptor (beta chain) was captured by sequencing in a study of T cell clonotyping in hematopoietic cell transplantation. Germline V gene sequence: CDR1 SGHDT, CDR2 YYEEEE. The CDR3 sequence is 12 residues long. V lost 4 bases and J 1 base, leaving 5 bases between the germline ends. Points from the study as a whole: Pathologically expanded recipient clonotypes increased progressively from day 30 to day 180 as diversity fell.

The protocol was immunoSEQ multiplex PCR, while the TCRdb copy is restricted to in-frame clones and leaves out a portion. The sample gives some 50,000 clones, around 84% of which show up once; over 4.5% is in the top ten. Comment on this clone: The antigen is undetermined.

Time point defined: recipient sample about 28 days before transplant, after cytoreduction. Source: peripheral blood mononuclear cells, taken before stem cell transplant. V and J are TRBV5-6 and TRBJ1-2, with D hard to call. The source is a man aged 60 to 75 with myelodysplastic syndrome. Some clones in this sample may be carry-over from other donors' samples. CDR3 in amino acids: CASSKGNYGYTF. The CDR3 DNA is TGTGCCAGCAGCAAGGGTAACTATGGCTACACCTTC.